Here is one TCR beta chain with its context. Its antigen remains undetermined. No per-base quality is available; no much larger clone lies one base away. The sample originates from a study of cytomegalovirus exposure and HLA in healthy donors (dated by TCRdb to 2016 to 2017). Looking at the study overall: An earlier analysis of 587 of the donors reported 276 Gb of sequence data and 95 million to 120 million unique TCR beta sequences obtained from around 180 million T cells. About 280 gigabases of sequencing data and approximately 92 million unique TCR sequences made up an early release that covered under 750 HLA-typed donors. Of the roughly 430 genotyped donors, 65% to 90% fell in the genetic ancestry cluster associated with self-reported Caucasian donors. The study aimed to test whether signatures of past pathogen exposure could be identified by cataloging public T cell receptors. The study used immunosequencing to profile the T cell repertoires of approximately 690 subjects and linked those repertoires to cytomegalovirus serostatus. In addition to the first cohort of several hundred subjects, a separate validation cohort of approximately 130 different subjects was used. To predict cytomegalovirus infection status, the study brought together high-throughput TCR immunosequencing, statistical association of individual TCRs with disease status, and machine learning. A later analysis re-examined previously published TCR beta repertoires from about 670 donors and added high-resolution HLA genotyping to investigate patterns of TCR occurrence. Rather than drawing on any new phenotypic data, the later analysis identified candidate immune exposures from TCR beta sequences and the way those sequences occurred across donors. An earlier analysis of 587 of the donors used high-throughput TCR beta sequencing to judge whether each TCR beta V gene segment behaved as functional or pseudogenic. Donor age, sex, ethnicity and CMV serostatus were compiled alongside the repertoire data. Genome-wide SNP genotypes for about three fifths of the roughly 670 donors were used in a later genetic analysis, which treated that subset as a discovery cohort. Every discovery cohort repertoire had been produced on one sequencing platform. HLA typing included class I and class II loci at four-digit resolution. Typing coverage differed by locus: A, B, C, DRB1 and DQB1 were typed in about 620-630 donors, DQA1 in about 550, DPA1 in over 600, and DPB1 in 450 to 490. Roughly 5 DR-DQ haplotypes were handled as single units for association and clustering, since linkage in the cohort was strong. Across some 400 genotyped donors of the cohort, an average of roughly 230,000 unique TCR beta nucleotide sequences per donor were sequenced, and roughly a sixth of those sequences were non-productive.

The cohort was made up of about 610 healthy bone marrow donors. Cohort members were all nominally healthy when sampled, although unrecorded immune exposures were likely present. The donor was CMV seronegative and was included in the group of several hundred seronegative cohort members. Each donor provided a peripheral blood sample, and peripheral blood mononuclear cells were used for TCR beta sequencing. The Qiagen DNeasy Blood Extraction Kit was used to extract genomic DNA from the blood cell samples. The library was built by means of the immunoSEQ multiplex PCR assay. For the multiplex PCR, a mixture combining 60 forward primers for TCR Vbeta segments and 13 reverse primers for TCR Jbeta segments was used. The CDR3 region of rearranged TCR beta genes was amplified from genomic DNA by a multiplex PCR assay. The Illumina HiSeq System was used to sequence the amplified TCR beta libraries as 87-base-pair reads. The authors processed their data as follows. Across the 666 repertoires, a later analysis counted some 81 million unique TCR beta chains, roughly 11 million of which were shared by at least two donors. Raw reads were error-corrected and collapsed into unique sequences with a nearest-neighbor algorithm that merged closely related sequences to remove PCR and sequencing errors. To assign V, D and J gene segments, CDR3 sequences were aligned to IMGT reference sequences. For a sequence to be retained, a match of at least six nucleotides to both a V gene segment and a J gene segment was required. A rearrangement was called productive if the CDR3 had no stop codons and remained in frame with V and J, and every other rearrangement was called non-productive. CDR3 was defined according to IMGT convention as the region running from the second conserved V-encoded cysteine to the conserved J-encoded phenylalanine. The earlier analysis of a few hundred of the donors excluded sequences that lacked an unambiguous match to a single V gene segment. In an earlier analysis of some 590 of the donors, a V segment was called functional when productive rearrangements were above 56.7%, and segregating when the standard deviation between donors exceeded 5%. A statistical classification framework was built for diagnosing cytomegalovirus status from the catalog of TCR beta chain sequences. V and J gene assignment, in a later analysis, came from comparing TCR nucleotide sequences with IMGT/GENE-DB human TR gene sequences. Using the TCRdist pipeline, a later analysis assigned CDR3 sequences along with most-parsimonious VDJ recombination scenarios. A later analysis defined each TCR beta chain by its CDR3 amino acid sequence plus V-gene family, and excluded reads lacking a unique V-gene family. To address suspected cross-contamination and a sequencing artifact, a later analysis removed a few hundred highly shared, low-generation-probability nucleotide sequences. In a later analysis, a clonal expansion index for each public chain was calculated from normalized within-repertoire ranks of inferred template counts. A later analysis computed generation probabilities with a VDJ recombination model fitted to out-of-frame rearrangements, and checked the results against IGoR. In a later analysis, TCR-TCR, TCR-HLA and TCR-CMV co-occurrence was scored with hypergeometric tests, and a repertoire-size bias correction was applied to TCR pairs. A later analysis estimated false discovery rates by permuting HLA or CMV assignments 20 times. In a later analysis, co-occurring TCRs were grouped using DBSCAN, and TCRdist sequence similarity was added for clustering within HLA-allele-positive subsets. Co-occurrence clustering excluded repertoires with fewer than 30,000 or more than 120,000 public chains, plus five with anomalous nucleotide sharing. This is the immuneACCESS table as TCRdb keeps it, with only in-frame sequences that have V and J called. A part of the clones is gone; compared with another copy, unresolved V genes explain less than half, and the rest is unexplained. That table gives V, J and clone size, and the DNA gave D and trimming. Counted in this sample were around 200,000 clones; approximately 81% of them appeared once. The ten biggest clones cover under 3% of the sample.

Broader findings and caveats from the paper: According to a later analysis, parvovirus B19, influenza, CMV and Epstein-Barr virus appeared linked to several top co-occurrence clusters. A cluster of highly shared sequence variants was judged likely to represent a technical artifact of the sequencing pipeline. A later genetic analysis reported fewer N-insertions in productive TCRs among donors in an Asian-associated ancestry cluster than the roughly 720-donor mean. A total of roughly 160 TCR beta chains were listed by the study as associated with cytomegalovirus. In this cohort, only TCR beta chains were sequenced, and detectable features were limited by the absence of alpha or paired-chain data. Sequencing depth was assumed to be roughly uniform across donors in the presence/absence analyses, though that assumption may not hold. A later analysis associated about 17,000 TCR beta sequences with specific HLA alleles at a false discovery rate of 0.05. Broadly in line with IMGT annotations, most TCR beta V segments showed up in productive rearrangements about 90% or about 30% of the time in an earlier analysis of several hundred of the donors. In a later analysis, the rate of TCR association differed among HLA loci, with DRB1 alleles having the most associated TCRs and HLA-C alleles having the fewest. Most CMV-associated TCR beta chains appeared to be HLA-restricted in a later analysis, and the HLA associations seemed to be driven largely by CMV exposure. An association between a missense DCLRE1C variant and V-gene and J-gene trimming of TCR beta chains was found in a later genetic analysis and replicated in an independent cohort. A further reported finding was that TCR beta sequences accurately predicted the HLA-A and HLA-B alleles for most subjects in the first cohort. Because HLA typing was unavailable for some donors at each locus, only the typed subset was used in association tests. Assigning TCR associations to individual alleles was difficult when HLA alleles, especially DR and DQ, strongly co-occurred. The 87-base-pair reads could not distinguish some IMGT-functional V segments, including TRBV6-2 and TRBV6-3, so those segments were excluded. In vitro tests confirmed that a few of the cytomegalovirus-associated TCR beta chains recognize cytomegalovirus antigens. Correlated functional status among segregating V segments might reflect linkage disequilibrium, but an unknown experimental factor could not be ruled out. In both the original and validation cohorts, the classifier was reported to diagnose cytomegalovirus status with high specificity and sensitivity. Most TCR sequences were seen in very few donors, while some public TCRs were found in many individuals. It was suggested by the authors that the approach could potentially be generalized to other disease states and immunological phenotypes. In a later analysis, HLA-associated TCR beta chains were found to be more clonally expanded and to have lower generation probabilities than equally common non-associated chains. Immune exposure information for the cohort was limited to CMV serostatus. The earlier analysis of some 540 of the donors excluded approximately 15 rarely observed V segments, including chromosome 9 orphons, because counts were too low.

Germline trimming: 1 base from V, 4 bases from J; junction bases outside gene matches: 6. CDR1 and CDR2, looked up from the germline V gene, are SGHTA and FQGNSA. The CDR3 holds 15 amino acids from the cysteine to the phenylalanine. The entry retains the CDR3 DNA only, 45 bases that are in frame from base 1. The receptor comes from a woman in her 50s in good health and CMV-seronegative. The chain is encoded by TRBV7-2 joined to TRBJ2-5, with 7 junctional bases fitting TRBD2. The sequencing input was PBMCs. The CDR3 reads CASSLGGGGGETQYF. At the DNA level, the sequence is TGTGCCAGCAGCTTAGGGGGTGGGGGGGGAGAGACCCAGTACTTC.